This TCR beta chain comes out of a study of PD-L1 blockade in urothelial cancer. Study information: Earlier, patients had received 0 to 3 chemotherapy regimens. The study recovered a median of approximately 150,000 T cells per blood sample.

Locally advanced or metastatic urothelial carcinoma affected all patients. Data came from immunoSEQ multiplex PCR; TCRdb stores just in-frame clones and leaves some out. The sample consists of 50,000 or so clones, over 70% of them appearing once. The ends lost 10 bases at V and 2 bases at J; junction bases unmatched: 7. The CDR3 contains 14 residues. Germline-derived CDR1 and CDR2 are MNHNY and SVGAGI (reference sequence). The rearrangement links TRBV6-6 to TRBJ2-7; TRBD1 matches 11 bases. The TCR was taken from an older man with urothelial cancer. The sample here was PBMCs, taken around atezolizumab (anti-PD-L1) treatment. In nucleotides, the CDR3 is TGTGCCACCATTTTGGGACAGGGGGCCTACGAGCAGTACTTC. As protein: CATILGQGAYEQYF.